This T cell receptor (beta chain) was profiled in a study of cytomegalovirus exposure and HLA in healthy donors. The assay was immunoSEQ multiplex PCR, and TCRdb's table has in-frame clones only and misses some. The sample lists roughly 250,000 clones; about 90% were seen once. J gave up 0 bases and V 3 bases, and 5 bases lay outside the gene matches. This CDR3 region has 15 residues. Germline CDR1 reads MNHNS; CDR2 reads SASEGT. The chain employs TRBV6-1 and TRBJ2-7, with 7 bases aligning to TRBD1. The sequencing sample was made of PBMCs. The receptor was isolated from a woman aged 25-40 years in good health and CMV-seropositive. DNA for the CDR3: TGTGCCAGCAGTGACCACCGGGACAGCTCCTACGAGCAGTACTTC. It is translated as CASSDHRDSSYEQYF.